A single sample is the source of the 28 T cell receptor beta chains below, sequenced in a study of T cells expressing NK-cell markers. TCRdb reanalyzed the 5' RACE reads and collapses them to one entry per CDR3 protein, without DNA. This listing includes around 280,000 distinct CDR3 sequences. Sequencing input: blood T cells: a sorted CD56 or NKG2C T cell subset, CD4+ or CD8+ T cells, or bulk PBMC T cells (not recorded which). The receptor source for this set is a man younger than 30 in good health.

The chain combines TRBV12-3 or TRBV12-4 with TRBJ2-7; there is no DNA to check the TCRdb D call of TRBD1. CDR3 length: 15 amino acids. The CDR3 here is CASSDLGQGMGEQYF.

The V and J genes are TRBV4-3 and TRBJ2-1; TCRdb lists TRBD2, though no DNA is available to test this call. CDR3 length: 17 amino acids. CDR1 is LGHNA and CDR2 is YSLEER in the germline V gene. The CDR3 spells CASSQGLSLSSYNEQFF.

The chain has TRBV6-5 and TRBJ2-1; the TRBD1 assignment by TCRdb is unverifiable without DNA. The CDR3 length is 15 residues. Per the germline V gene, CDR1 is MNHEY and CDR2 is SVGAGI. The CDR3 here is CASSYSGTPGFEQFF.

V usage is TRBV20-1 and J usage is TRBJ2-1; the TCRdb D gene call, TRBD2, has no DNA to confirm it. Germline V gene data show CDR1 as DFQATT and CDR2 as SNEGSKA (reference sequence). The CDR3 spans 14 residues. CDR3 loop: CSASGLVAYNEQFF.

The CDR3 is CASSPQSTGAWSTEAFF. This sequence joins TRBV18 and TRBJ1-1; TCRdb lists TRBD1, though no DNA is available to test this call. CDR3 length equals 17 residues. Germline V gene data show CDR1 as KGHSH and CDR2 as LQKENI.

This rearrangement joins TRBV13 to TRBJ2-7; absent DNA, TCRdb's TRBD2 call cannot be checked. Germline CDR1 PRHDT, CDR2 FYEKMQ (reference sequence). The CDR3 covers 17 residues. This CDR3 is CASSSGHRLADSYEQYF.

The CDR3 sequence: CSARVGRAPLHF. The V gene is TRBV20-1, the J gene TRBJ1-6. Germline assignment: CDR1 DFQATT and CDR2 SNEGSKA (reference sequence). CDR3 length equals 12 residues.

V and J are TRBV25-1 and TRBJ2-1; lacking DNA, the TRBD2 call made by TCRdb goes unchecked. Germline V CDR1 and CDR2: MGHDK, SYGVNS. CDR3 length: 16 amino acids. CDR3 amino acids: CASSAGLAGGLGEQFF.

CDR3 in amino acids: CASRTSGTVSYNEQFF. This chain uses TRBV12-3 or TRBV12-4 with TRBJ2-1; TCRdb outputs TRBD1, but without DNA this stays unchecked. CDR3 length: 16 residues.

This chain's CDR3 is CASSLDGTGVAFF. The chain recombines TRBV11-2 with TRBJ1-1; TCRdb gives TRBD1 as the D gene, but with no DNA this cannot be confirmed. CDR3 length equals 13 residues. Germline V gene data show CDR1 as SGHAT and CDR2 as FQNNGV.

This chain connects TRBV5-3 to TRBJ2-5; with no DNA, the TCRdb D assignment of TRBD1 cannot be verified. TRBV5-3 is noted as an ORF with a role that remains uncertain. There are 14 residues in the CDR3. The CDR3 region is CARSLSGFWVTQYF.

The chain joins TRBV24-1 to TRBJ2-2; the D call from TCRdb, TRBD1, cannot be confirmed without DNA. Germline V gene lookup returns CDR1 KGHDR and CDR2 SFDVKD. This CDR3 is built from 18 residues. CDR3 sequence: CATSDPSRAGINTGELFF.

The rearrangement joins TRBV20-1 to TRBJ2-7; TCRdb's D call, TRBD1, is unchecked because there is no DNA. CDR3 size: 14 residues. CDR1 is DFQATT and CDR2 is SNEGSKA in the germline V gene (reference sequence). The CDR3 loop is CSARDGRGSYEQYF.

The chain joins TRBV20-1 to TRBJ2-2. This CDR3 spans 12 amino acids. In germline, CDR1 is DFQATT, CDR2 SNEGSKA (reference sequence). CDR3 protein: CSARGGGGELFF.

The chain combines TRBV12-3 or TRBV12-4 with TRBJ2-7. This CDR3 is 14 amino acids long. The chain's CDR3 is CASSLEGSMAEQYF.

The chain links TRBV20-1 to TRBJ2-1; TCRdb proposes TRBD2, but this gene call is untestable without DNA. Germline assignment: CDR1 DFQATT and CDR2 SNEGSKA (reference sequence). The CDR3 sequence is 14 residues long. The CDR3 here is CSAIGLDYYNEQFF.

The chain links TRBV29-1 to TRBJ2-1; TCRdb proposes TRBD2, but this gene call is untestable without DNA. Germline values: CDR1 SQVTM, CDR2 ANQGSEA. CDR3 size: 14 residues. The CDR3 sequence is CRVGGAGYGYEQFF.

The CDR3 is CAWNSRTSGRDSSYNEQFF. The rearrangement joins TRBV4-2 to TRBJ2-1; as DNA is missing, the TRBD2 call by TCRdb cannot be tested. Germline-derived CDR1 and CDR2 are LGHNA and YNFKEQ. This CDR3 contains 19 residues.

The V gene is TRBV10-3, the J gene TRBJ2-5; TCRdb indicates TRBD2, and absent DNA this call remains unverified. Germline CDR1 reads ENHRY; CDR2 reads SYGVKD. There are 15 residues in the CDR3. This chain's CDR3 is CAISLGFSGKETQYF.

The genes are TRBV7-2 and TRBJ2-3; with no DNA, the TCRdb D assignment of TRBD2 cannot be verified. Germline assignment: CDR1 SGHTA and CDR2 FQGNSA. The CDR3 is 13 amino acids. This CDR3 is CASSPGSGSTQYF. The entire variable domain, with the rest obtained from reference TRBV7-2 and TRBJ2-3, is as follows: GAGVSQSPSNKVTEKGKDVELRCDPISGHTALYWYRQSLGQGLEFLIYFQGNSAPDKSGLPSDRFSAERTGGSVSTLTIQRTQQEDSAVYLCASSPGSGSTQYFGPGTRLTVL.

The chain joins TRBV3-1 to TRBJ2-2; the TCRdb D gene call, TRBD1, has no DNA to confirm it. Germline V gene data show CDR1 as LGHDT and CDR2 as YNNKEL (reference sequence). The CDR3 runs 19 residues. CDR3 sequence: CASSPRGGTTFTNTGELFF.

The rearrangement uses TRBV18 and TRBJ1-5; the D call from TCRdb, TRBD1, cannot be confirmed without DNA. This CDR3 is 15 amino acids long. CDR1 is KGHSH and CDR2 is LQKENI in the germline V gene. The CDR3: CASSTGTGGNQPQHF.

The chain combines TRBV20-1 with TRBJ2-3. The CDR3 consists of 11 residues. From germline, CDR1 is DFQATT and CDR2 SNEGSKA (reference sequence). The CDR3 protein is CSARVSISQYF.

The chain couples TRBV20-1 to TRBJ1-5; the D call of TRBD1 rests on TCRdb alone, since no DNA is present to check it. The CDR3 spans 14 residues. CDR1 is DFQATT and CDR2 is SNEGSKA in the germline V gene (reference sequence). The CDR3 sequence: CSARPDSRSQPQHF.

The genes are TRBV12-3 or TRBV12-4 and TRBJ2-1; TCRdb's D call of TRBD2 is untestable without DNA. The CDR3 contains 15 residues. CDR3 loop: CASSLSRLAGNEQFF.

This chain links TRBV20-1 with TRBJ2-5; TCRdb calls TRBD1, which cannot be checked without DNA. Germline CDR1 is DFQATT and CDR2 is SNEGSKA (reference sequence). CDR3 size: 15 residues. CDR3 in amino acids: CSASSPTGGSETQYF.

The rearrangement uses TRBV12-3 or TRBV12-4 and TRBJ2-2; as DNA is missing, the TRBD1 call by TCRdb cannot be tested. CDR3 length equals 14 residues. CDR3: CASSRQIDTGELFF.

This rearrangement joins TRBV6-2 or TRBV6-3 to TRBJ2-3; TCRdb's D call of TRBD2 is untestable without DNA. This CDR3 comprises 16 residues. The germline V gene has CDR1 MNHEY and CDR2 SVGEGT. This CDR3 reads CASSPLSGRTTDTQYF.